This TCR beta chain was captured in a study of cytomegalovirus exposure and HLA in healthy donors. Study-level background: The 120 or so validation repertoires, a later analysis reported, used the same platform as the 666 first-cohort repertoires.

The donors were members of the approximately 120-subject validation cohort (separate from the roughly 700-subject first cohort). Method: immunoSEQ multiplex PCR; TCRdb's copy keeps in-frame clones and lacks some. Here the sample spans 100,000 to 150,000 clones, roughly nine tenths being singletons. The sequencing input was PBMCs. This TCR was sampled from a woman in her late teens or twenties in good health and CMV-seronegative.

The CDR3 nucleotides read TGTGCCAGCAGCCCCCGGACAGGTGGGGACACTGAAGCTTTCTTT. Encoded protein: CASSPRTGGDTEAFF. The chain employs TRBV7-2 and TRBJ1-1; 7 bases agree with TRBD1. V lost 5 bases and J lost 3; bases outside the gene matches: 9. Germline V gene data show CDR1 as SGHTA and CDR2 as FQGNSA. The CDR3 extends over 15 amino acids.